These 30 T cell receptor beta chains were sequenced from one sample in a study of T-cell reconstitution after alpha-beta-depleted transplantation in children. TCRbeta library preparation incorporated unique molecular identifiers. A single record per CDR3 protein comes from TCRdb applying MiXCR to the PCR reads. Of roughly 100,000 distinct CDR3 sequences listed, around 7% are singletons. The sequences come from PBMCs, collected before TCRalphabeta/CD19-depleted stem cell transplant. These receptors originate from a boy aged 2 to 10 with acute lymphoblastic leukemia, due to receive a stem cell transplant.

This clonotype was detected many times. This chain links TRBV27 with TRBJ1-6; a weak D match, TRBD1 (6 bases). This CDR3 region has 15 residues. CDR1 and CDR2 from the germline V gene are MNHEY and SMNVEV (reference sequence). The germline V and J ends were trimmed by 3 bases and 7 bases, with 13 bases remaining between them. DNA for the CDR3: TGTGCCAGCAGTTTTCAGGGGTCTCTGAATTCACCCCTCCACTTT. This codes for CASSFQGSLNSPLHF.

This clonotype appeared many times. This rearrangement joins TRBV20-1 to TRBJ2-7; 9 bases fit TRBD1. This CDR3 is 16 amino acids long. Looked up from germline, CDR1 is DFQATT and CDR2 is SNEGSKA (reference sequence). V shed 0 bases, J shed 0 bases, and the junction held 6 bases outside the gene matches. In DNA, the CDR3 is TGCAGTGCTAGAGATCGGGACAGGGCCATCTCCTACGAGCAGTACTTC. This sequence encodes CSARDRDRAISYEQYF.

This clonotype showed up many times. This chain connects TRBV29-1 to TRBJ2-1; 9 bases match TRBD1. CDR1 SQVTM and CDR2 ANQGSEA come from the germline V gene. Trimming removed 6 bases from V and 1 base from J; junction bases left unmatched: 10. The CDR3 contains 16 residues. CDR3 region: CSVPGQGLTSYNEQFF. The CDR3 DNA is TGCAGCGTGCCGGGACAGGGCTTAACTTCCTACAATGAGCAGTTCTTC.

This clonotype was recorded at least ten times. This sequence joins TRBV20-1 and TRBJ2-1; 9 bases fit TRBD2. Germline values: CDR1 DFQATT, CDR2 SNEGSKA (reference sequence). J lost 0 bases, V lost 3 bases, and 12 bases had no gene match. This CDR3 has 18 amino acids. CDR3: CSASSPLAGAISYNEQFF. CDR3 DNA: TGCAGTGCTAGTTCCCCTTTAGCGGGGGCCATCTCCTACAATGAGCAGTTCTTC.

This clonotype was found a few times. CDR3 in DNA: TGTGCCAGCAGCTTGGGGCAGGGGGTGAACACTGAAGCTTTCTTT. Amino acids: CASSLGQGVNTEAFF. The V and J genes are TRBV5-5 and TRBJ1-1, with 7 bases matching TRBD1. The CDR3 runs 15 residues. Germline values: CDR1 SGHKS, CDR2 YYEKEE (reference sequence). Trimming at V came to 0 bases and at J to 0 bases, leaving 2 bases not matched to a gene.

As regards this clonotype: A far larger clone is only one base removed, so a read error is likely. The rearrangement joins TRBV5-6 to TRBJ2-7, with D perhaps matching TRBD1 (6 bases). Germline V gene sequence: CDR1 SGHDT, CDR2 YYEEEE. The CDR3 contains 13 residues. The CDR3 is CAISQDSSYEQYF. CDR3 DNA: TGTGCCATCAGCCAGGACAGCTCCTACGAGCAGTACTTC.

This clonotype was seen only a few times. One junction end disagrees with the germline gene, perhaps due to a read error. The chain's CDR3 is CASSLNQGSNTGEPFF. CDR3 sequence (DNA): TGTGCCAGCAGCTTAAATCAGGGGTCGAACACCGGGGAGCCGTTTTTT. This chain links TRBV5-6 with TRBJ2-2; TRBD1 might be the D (6 bases). The CDR3 length is 16 residues. Germline V gives CDR1 SGHDT, CDR2 YYEEEE.

This clonotype has ten or more counts. The chain is built from TRBV3-1 and TRBJ1-1; a weak D match, TRBD1 (5 bases). The CDR3 consists of 14 residues. Trimming removed 3 bases at V and 8 bases at J, with 16 bases between. In germline, CDR1 is LGHDT, CDR2 YNNKEL (reference sequence). The DNA for the CDR3 is TGTGCCAGCAGCCAGGGCCTCGCGGGACGGGAAGCTTTCTTT. Its translation: CASSQGLAGREAFF. The whole variable domain, filled in from reference TRBV3-1 and TRBJ1-1, reads DTAVSQTPKYLVTQMGNDKSIKCEQNLGHDTMYWYKQDSKKFLKIMFSYNNKELIINETVPNRFSPKSPDKAHLNLHINSLELGDSAVYFCASSQGLAGREAFFGQGTRLTVV.

This chain links TRBV4-2 with TRBJ2-7, with 9 bases fitting TRBD2. After removal of 1 base from V and 6 bases from J, the junction contained 7 bases not matched to a gene. The CDR3 runs 15 residues. The germline V gene encodes CDR1 LGHNA and CDR2 YNFKEQ. The CDR3 coding sequence is TGTGCCAGCAGCCAAGCGGAGCGGGGGGTAGGCGAGCAGTACTTC. Amino acids: CASSQAERGVGEQYF.

This rearrangement joins TRBV7-8 to TRBJ2-3, with D maybe TRBD1 (6 bases). Germline V gene data show CDR1 as SGHVS and CDR2 as FQNEAQ. V was trimmed by 5 bases and J by 2 bases, leaving 17 bases between them. This CDR3 is 16 amino acids long. CDR3 protein: CASSPKGEHHTDTQYF. The CDR3 DNA reads TGTGCCAGCAGCCCTAAGGGGGAACACCACACAGATACGCAGTATTTT. The complete variable domain, with remaining parts taken from reference TRBV7-8 and TRBJ2-3, reads GAGVSQSPRYKVAKRGQDVALRCDPISGHVSLFWYQQALGQGPEFLTYFQNEAQLDKSGLPSDRFFAERPEGSVSTLKIQRTQQEDSAVYLCASSPKGEHHTDTQYFGPGTRLTVL.

With respect to this clonotype: This clone may be a read error of a much larger clone one base away. The chain carries TRBV5-1 and TRBJ2-1, with 8 nucleotides matching TRBD1. J lost 7 bases, V lost 4 bases, and 10 bases had no gene match. The V gene's germline CDR1 is SGHRS and CDR2 YFSETQ. CDR3 length: 15 residues. The CDR3, as DNA: TGCGCCAGCAGCATGTGGCAGGGGGCTACGAATGAGCAGTTCTTC. It specifies CASSMWQGATNEQFF.

This clonotype occurred many times. The rearrangement uses TRBV20-1 and TRBJ1-2; TRBD1 matches at 7 bases. The CDR3 has 14 residues. V lost 1 base, J lost 4 bases, and 6 bases stayed unmatched. Per germline, CDR1 DFQATT and CDR2 SNEGSKA (reference sequence). CDR3 nucleotide sequence: TGCAGTGCTAGAGCCCCCACAGGGGCCTATGGCTACACCTTC. The encoded protein is CSARAPTGAYGYTF.

This chain uses TRBV7-9 with TRBJ1-4, with TRBD1 as a possible D gene (5 bases). In germline, CDR1 is SEHNR, CDR2 FQNEAQ (reference sequence). The CDR3 runs to 16 residues. V was pared by 3 bases and J by 8 bases, with 19 bases between. Here the CDR3 DNA reads TGTGCCAGCAGCTTGGGTCAGACAGTCCACTTCGAAAAACTGTTTTTT. Encoded protein: CASSLGQTVHFEKLFF.

This clonotype was seen ten or more times. The chain links TRBV3-1 to TRBJ2-1; 8 bases line up with TRBD2. Trimming at V came to 1 base and at J to 1 base, leaving 6 bases not matched to a gene. The CDR3 is made up of 17 amino acids. Germline CDR1 LGHDT, CDR2 YNNKEL (reference sequence). CDR3 protein: CASSQVLRGGSYNEQFF. The CDR3 bases are TGTGCCAGCAGCCAAGTGTTACGGGGGGGGTCCTACAATGAGCAGTTCTTC.

This clonotype was counted at least ten times. The gene calls are TRBV12-3 or TRBV12-4 and TRBJ2-7; 7 nucleotides align to TRBD1. Trimming at V came to 2 bases and at J to 1 base, leaving 5 bases not matched to a gene. CDR3 length equals 15 residues. In DNA, the CDR3 is TGTGCCAGCAGTTTAATAGGACAGGTTTCCTACGAGCAGTACTTC. Translating gives CASSLIGQVSYEQYF.

This clonotype came up many times. This chain connects TRBV7-8 to TRBJ2-2; possible D gene TRBD1, 6 bases. V lost 5 bases and J 2 bases, leaving 15 bases between the germline ends. Germline V gives CDR1 SGHVS, CDR2 FQNEAQ. The CDR3 is 16 amino acids. The CDR3 nucleotides read TGTGCCAGCAGCCCCAGACAGGCTTCAAACACCGGGGAGCTGTTTTTT. This translates into CASSPRQASNTGELFF.

This clonotype was counted only a few times. The chain employs TRBV27 and TRBJ2-1, with D maybe TRBD2 (6 bases). V shed 8 bases and J shed 7 bases, with 18 bases lying between them. Germline V gene sequence: CDR1 MNHEY, CDR2 SMNVEV (reference sequence). The CDR3 has 14 amino acids. The CDR3 DNA follows: TGTGCCAGCCGGCCCGACGGGGGAAGGAATGAGCAGTTCTTC. Its protein product is CASRPDGGRNEQFF.

This clonotype showed up just a few times. The J gene is TRBJ1-2, the V gene TRBV2; TRBD1 aligns across 7 bases. From germline, CDR1 is SNHLY and CDR2 FYNNEI. V dropped 2 bases and J dropped 3; count of bases not matched to a gene: 3. The CDR3 is 14 amino acids. The CDR3, as DNA: TGTGCCAGCAGTGAATCCGGGACAGACTATGGCTACACCTTC. It specifies CASSESGTDYGYTF.

V usage is TRBV3-1 and J usage is TRBJ2-2, with 10 bases identical to TRBD2. V was clipped by 0 bases and J by 0 bases; unmatched bases: 10. The germline CDR1 and CDR2 sequences are LGHDT and YNNKEL (reference sequence). The CDR3 totals 20 residues. CDR3 nucleotide sequence: TGTGCCAGCAGCCAAGAGGCCGGACCGGGACTAGCGACGAACACCGGGGAGCTGTTTTTT. Translated, it gives CASSQEAGPGLATNTGELFF.

This clonotype was detected many times. This chain joins TRBV9 and TRBJ2-1; 7 nucleotides agree with TRBD2. CDR1 is SGDLS and CDR2 is YYNGEE in the germline V gene. This CDR3 is built from 15 residues. The V segment lost 0 bases and the J segment 6 bases; nucleotides outside the gene matches: 6. The CDR3 DNA reads as TGTGCCAGCAGCGTAGCGGGGGGAATTGGCAATGAGCAGTTCTTC. This encodes CASSVAGGIGNEQFF.

Concerning this clonotype itself: The junction and the germline gene differ at one end; a read error may be behind it. This chain joins TRBV20-1 and TRBJ1-5, with D perhaps matching TRBD1 (6 bases). The CDR3 loop spans 17 amino acids. CDR1 is DFQATT, CDR2 SNEGSKA, per germline (reference sequence). The CDR3 DNA reads as TGCTGTGCTAGCTTTCCGGCAGGGGTAGCTAGCAATCAGCCCCAGCATTTT. The encoded protein is CCASFPAGVASNQPQHF.

The V gene is TRBV2, the J gene TRBJ2-1; D is ambiguous. Per the germline V gene, CDR1 is SNHLY and CDR2 is FYNNEI. Trimming removed 1 base at V and 6 bases at J, with 10 bases between. The CDR3 length is 14 residues. The CDR3 region is CASSEGQFLNEQFF. The CDR3 bases are TGTGCCAGCAGTGAAGGGCAGTTCCTCAATGAGCAGTTCTTC.

This clonotype was counted ten times or more. The rearrangement joins TRBV20-1 to TRBJ1-5; 7 positions agree with TRBD1. Losses at the gene ends were 7 bases for V and 0 bases for J; bases not matched to a gene: 9. Per the germline V gene, CDR1 is DFQATT and CDR2 is SNEGSKA (reference sequence). The CDR3 sequence is 15 residues long. The CDR3 sequence is CSVATGQFSNQPQHF. The CDR3, as DNA: TGCAGTGTCGCGACGGGACAGTTTAGCAATCAGCCCCAGCATTTT.

The table lists this clonotype with a few counts. The chain links TRBV3-1 to TRBJ1-2, with D unclear. Germline V lookup: CDR1 LGHDT, CDR2 YNNKEL (reference sequence). Trimming stripped 0 bases from V and 6 bases from J, with 14 bases between. The CDR3 extends over 15 amino acids. The CDR3: CASSQDRLGSDGYTF. CDR3 DNA sequence: TGTGCCAGCAGCCAAGATCGATTGGGTTCGGATGGCTACACCTTC.

In this sample, this clonotype turned up a few times. The V call is TRBV20-1, the J call TRBJ1-2; tentatively, D is TRBD1 (5 bases). The CDR3 is 14 residues long. CDR1 DFQATT and CDR2 SNEGSKA come from the germline V gene (reference sequence). V dropped 0 bases and J dropped 2 bases, with 10 bases sitting between them. The CDR3 region is CSARDWGGNYGYTF. In DNA, the CDR3 is TGCAGTGCTAGAGATTGGGGCGGGAACTATGGCTACACCTTC.

The sample holds many counts of this clonotype. The gene calls are TRBV5-1 and TRBJ1-1; D is unclear. Germline V gene lookup returns CDR1 SGHRS and CDR2 YFSETQ. The CDR3 loop spans 12 amino acids. V lost 2 bases to trimming and J lost 5 bases, with 7 bases between them. CDR3 loop: CASSFLGTEAFF. The CDR3 region has the DNA TGCGCCAGCAGCTTCCTAGGGACTGAAGCTTTCTTT.

As for this clonotype: A much larger clonotype is one base distant, so this may be a read error. The chain recombines TRBV12-3 or TRBV12-4 with TRBJ2-7, with 11 positions matching TRBD2. There are 15 residues in the CDR3. CDR3 in amino acids: CASSFSGGARYKQYF. The CDR3 DNA is TGTGCCAGCAGTTTTAGCGGGGGGGCGCGCTACAAGCAGTACTTC.

This chain connects TRBV5-6 to TRBJ1-5; D is undetermined. The germline V gene encodes CDR1 SGHDT and CDR2 YYEEEE. This CDR3 spans 13 amino acids. The V end was cut by 1 base, the J end by 10 bases, with 12 bases between. CDR3: CASSLRPLGPQHF. CDR3 DNA sequence: TGTGCCAGCAGCTTGCGACCATTAGGCCCCCAGCATTTT.

This clonotype was seen many times. This chain links TRBV5-1 with TRBJ2-1; 7 bases match TRBD1. This CDR3 is built from 17 residues. Germline V gene lookup returns CDR1 SGHRS and CDR2 YFSETQ. V trimming: 3 bases; J trimming: 10 bases; junction bases outside the gene matches: 19. The DNA of the CDR3 is TGCGCCAGCAGCTCAACCTGGCCGGGACAGACGCCGGAGGAGCAGTTCTTC. It encodes CASSSTWPGQTPEEQFF.

This clonotype was seen many times. The chain links TRBV10-2 to TRBJ1-5; TRBD1 is a possible D gene (6 bases). The CDR3 is 19 residues long. From germline, CDR1 is WSHSY and CDR2 SAAADI. The V end was cut by 3 bases, the J end by 0 bases, with 21 bases between. The CDR3 DNA follows: TGCGCCAGCAGTGAAGGTGGAGTCATGGGGGCCTATAGCAATCAGCCCCAGCATTTT. Translating gives CASSEGGVMGAYSNQPQHF.